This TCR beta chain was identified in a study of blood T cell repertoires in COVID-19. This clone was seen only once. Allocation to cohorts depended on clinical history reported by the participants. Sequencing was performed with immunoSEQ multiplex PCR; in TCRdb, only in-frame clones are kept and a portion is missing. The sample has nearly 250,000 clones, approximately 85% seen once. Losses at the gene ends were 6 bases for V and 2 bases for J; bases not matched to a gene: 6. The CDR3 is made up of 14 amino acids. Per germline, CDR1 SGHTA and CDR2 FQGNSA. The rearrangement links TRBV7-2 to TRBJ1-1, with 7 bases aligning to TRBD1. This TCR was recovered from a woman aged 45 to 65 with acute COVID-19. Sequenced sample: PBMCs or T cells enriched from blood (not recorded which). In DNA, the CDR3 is TGTGCCAGCAGTTCCGGGACAGCAAACACTGAAGCTTTCTTT. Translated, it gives CASSSGTANTEAFF.